These 25 T cell receptor beta chains were sequenced from one sample in a study of identical twins. TCRdb ran MiXCR on the 5' RACE reads and lists one entry per CDR3 protein. The sample holds a few hundred thousand distinct CDR3 sequences, 20% to 25% seen once. A further study also used this sample, focusing on T cells expressing NK-cell markers.

The sequencing input was CD4+ T cells sorted from blood. Every receptor here comes from a young woman in good health.

This clonotype occurred a few times. This chain uses TRBV11-2 with TRBJ2-3, with 7 bases fitting TRBD2. The CDR3 is 12 residues long. Germline V gives CDR1 SGHAT, CDR2 FQNNGV. V dropped 6 bases and J dropped 5; count of bases not matched to a gene: 2. CDR3 sequence: CASRLARDTQYF. As DNA, the CDR3 is TGTGCCAGCAGACTAGCGAGAGATACGCAGTATTTT. The full variable domain, with the rest looked up from reference TRBV11-2 and TRBJ2-3, is EAGVAQSPRYKIIEKRQSVAFWCNPISGHATLYWYQQILGQGPKLLIQFQNNGVVDDSQLPKDRFSAERLKGVDSTLKIQPAKLEDSAVYLCASRLARDTQYFGPGTRLTVL.

This clonotype turned up a few times. The chain employs TRBV6-1 and TRBJ2-7; the match to TRBD2 covers 11 bases. CDR3 size: 14 residues. Losses at the gene ends were 8 bases for V and 2 bases for J; bases not matched to a gene: 5. Germline assignment: CDR1 MNHNS and CDR2 SASEGT. The CDR3: CASGIAGGPYEQYF. CDR3 DNA: TGTGCCAGCGGTATAGCGGGAGGGCCCTACGAGCAGTACTTC.

This chain connects TRBV7-2 to TRBJ2-5, with D uncertain. Germline V lookup: CDR1 SGHTA, CDR2 FQGNSA. This CDR3 contains 17 residues. Deletions cut 0 bases from V and 1 base from J, with 15 bases between. The CDR3 DNA is TGTGCCAGCAGCTTAGCCCGGAAGACGTGGTTCCAAGAGACCCAGTACTTC. This sequence encodes CASSLARKTWFQETQYF.

This clonotype showed up just a few times. The chain is built from TRBV24-1 and TRBJ2-3; 10 bases agree with TRBD1. The V segment lost 3 bases and the J segment 6 bases; nucleotides outside the gene matches: 2. This CDR3 region has 14 residues. Per germline, CDR1 KGHDR and CDR2 SFDVKD. The CDR3 loop is CATSDRGQGDTQYF. CDR3 sequence (DNA): TGTGCCACCAGTGATAGGGGACAGGGGGATACGCAGTATTTT.

The chain has TRBV9 and TRBJ2-7; 9 nucleotides line up with TRBD1. Germline V gene data show CDR1 as SGDLS and CDR2 as YYNGEE. The CDR3 totals 15 residues. The junction had 6 bases not matched to a gene; V was cut back by 2 bases and J by 3 bases. The CDR3 DNA sequence: TGTGCCAGCAGCGTCGGGACAGGGAGCAGCTACGAGCAGTACTTC. Translation gives CASSVGTGSSYEQYF. The whole variable domain, filled in from reference TRBV9 and TRBJ2-7, reads DSGVTQTPKHLITATGQRVTLRCSPRSGDLSVYWYQQSLDQGLQFLIQYYNGEERAKGNILERFSAQQFPDLHSELNLSSLELGDSALYFCASSVGTGSSYEQYFGPGTRLTVT.

The V call is TRBV11-2, the J call TRBJ2-1; D is unresolved. V was clipped by 5 bases and J by 8 bases, with 13 bases between them. The CDR3 extends over 13 amino acids. Germline CDR1 reads SGHAT; CDR2 reads FQNNGV. The CDR3 region has the DNA TGTGCCAGCAGCCTCGCCGTAAGAGATGAGCAGTTCTTC. It specifies CASSLAVRDEQFF.

This clonotype was seen more than once but under ten times. The chain combines TRBV4-1 with TRBJ2-1; TRBD1 aligns across 9 bases. This CDR3 has 17 residues. Looked up from germline, CDR1 is MGHRA and CDR2 is YSYEKL. The trim removed 4 bases at V and 4 bases at J, leaving 11 bases unmatched. The CDR3 DNA reads TGCGCCAGCAGCCCGATATCAGGACAGGGGTTGTACAATGAGCAGTTCTTC. Translated: CASSPISGQGLYNEQFF.

This clonotype was seen more than once but under ten times. The J gene is TRBJ1-2, the V gene TRBV3-1; D gene ambiguous. The germline V gene has CDR1 LGHDT and CDR2 YNNKEL (reference sequence). V was trimmed by 4 bases and J by 1 base, leaving 4 bases between them. The CDR3 totals 12 residues. CDR3: CASSRYNYGYTF. The CDR3 DNA is TGTGCCAGCAGCCGCTATAACTATGGCTACACCTTC.

This clonotype was detected only a few times. The chain recombines TRBV29-1 with TRBJ2-5; 7 bases align to TRBD2. Per germline, CDR1 SQVTM and CDR2 ANQGSEA. After removal of 7 bases from V and 3 bases from J, the junction contained 11 bases not matched to a gene. The CDR3 is 14 residues long. The CDR3 loop reads CSGGGRVKKETQYF. The CDR3 DNA reads as TGCAGCGGGGGGGGACGAGTCAAGAAAGAGACCCAGTACTTC.

This clonotype has at least ten counts. The rearrangement joins TRBV7-9 to TRBJ1-6; no clear D. The CDR3 consists of 14 residues. V lost 6 bases and J 7 bases, leaving 13 bases between the germline ends. CDR1 is SEHNR, CDR2 FQNEAQ, per germline (reference sequence). The CDR3 region is CASSPPSRNSPLHF. The CDR3 DNA follows: TGTGCCAGCAGTCCCCCCTCAAGGAATTCACCCCTCCACTTT.

The table lists this clonotype with a few counts. The chain couples TRBV5-6 to TRBJ2-3, with D maybe TRBD2 (6 bases). Germline-derived CDR1 and CDR2 are SGHDT and YYEEEE. The CDR3 runs to 15 residues. Trimming left V 2 bases short and J 4 bases short, with 14 bases between. CDR3 protein: CASSFGGGGSDTQYF. The CDR3 bases are TGTGCCAGCAGCTTTGGGGGAGGCGGCTCAGATACGCAGTATTTT.

This chain links TRBV2 with TRBJ1-1, with D perhaps TRBD1 (6 bases). In germline, CDR1 is SNHLY, CDR2 FYNNEI. The CDR3 totals 14 residues. The germline V and J ends were trimmed by 6 bases and 6 bases, with 17 bases remaining between them. The CDR3 DNA sequence: TGTGCCAGCAGGATACTCCAGGGGATGGCTGAAGCTTTCTTT. Protein product: CASRILQGMAEAFF.

The rearrangement links TRBV5-1 to TRBJ2-1; 9 nucleotides agree with TRBD2. This CDR3 is built from 15 residues. Germline values: CDR1 SGHRS, CDR2 YFSETQ. V shed 6 bases and J 2 bases; nucleotides not matched to a gene: 6. The CDR3 sequence: CASMASGNTYNEQFF. CDR3 nucleotide sequence: TGCGCCAGCATGGCTAGCGGGAACACCTACAATGAGCAGTTCTTC.

The rearrangement joins TRBV12-3 or TRBV12-4 to TRBJ2-1, with 8 bases identical to TRBD2. This CDR3 spans 15 amino acids. V shed 6 bases and J 4 bases; nucleotides not matched to a gene: 8. The CDR3 loop reads CASRYSGIGYNEQFF. The CDR3 coding sequence is TGTGCCAGCAGGTATAGCGGGATAGGGTACAATGAGCAGTTCTTC.

The chain carries TRBV7-9 and TRBJ2-1; TRBD2 matches 12 bases. The germline CDR1 and CDR2 sequences are SEHNR and FQNEAQ (reference sequence). V was clipped by 4 bases and J by 8 bases; unmatched bases: 6. This CDR3 has 15 amino acids. The CDR3 is CASSSSGRASDEQFF. For the CDR3, the DNA is TGTGCCAGCAGCTCTAGCGGGAGGGCCTCGGATGAGCAGTTCTTC. Full variable domain (rest looked up from reference TRBV7-9 and TRBJ2-1): DTGVSQNPRHKITKRGQNVTFRCDPISEHNRLYWYRQTLGQGPEFLTYFQNEAQLEKSRLLSDRFSAERPKGSFSTLEIQRTEQGDSAMYLCASSSSGRASDEQFFGPGTRLTVL.

This clonotype was seen ten or more times. The genes are TRBV6-5 and TRBJ2-7; D is uncertain. Germline V lookup: CDR1 MNHEY, CDR2 SVGAGI. CDR3 length equals 16 residues. V dropped 6 bases and J dropped 0 bases, with 18 bases sitting between them. In nucleotides, the CDR3 is TGTGCCAGCAGGTTAACGCCGATTATTTCCTCCTACGAGCAGTACTTC. The encoded protein is CASRLTPIISSYEQYF.

This clonotype was observed at least ten times. The chain combines TRBV15 with TRBJ1-6, with D maybe TRBD1 (5 bases). V was trimmed by 0 bases and J by 10 bases, leaving 13 bases between them. The CDR3 covers 15 residues. Per germline, CDR1 LNHNV and CDR2 YYDKDF (reference sequence). The CDR3 spells CATSRDPGYGSPLHF. CDR3 nucleotides: TGTGCCACCAGCAGAGACCCAGGGTATGGGTCACCCCTCCACTTT.

The CDR3 sequence is CASSQDGRGDTQYF. Here the CDR3 DNA reads TGCGCCAGCAGCCAAGACGGGAGGGGAGATACGCAGTATTTT. The V gene is TRBV4-3, the J gene TRBJ2-3; TRBD2 agrees at 8 bases. This CDR3 contains 14 residues. V shed 0 bases, J shed 5 bases, and the junction held 1 base outside the gene matches. Germline CDR1 reads LGHNA; CDR2 reads YSLEER.

This clonotype was counted only a few times. The chain joins TRBV12-3 or TRBV12-4 to TRBJ1-1, with D perhaps TRBD1 (5 bases). Between the trimmed V and J ends, which lost 6 bases and 6 bases, there was a span of 17 bases. The CDR3 is made up of 14 amino acids. The CDR3 is CASRRTGVSPEAFF. In DNA form, the CDR3 reads TGTGCCAGCAGGCGAACGGGGGTGAGCCCTGAAGCTTTCTTT.

The J gene is TRBJ2-5, the V gene TRBV20-1, with 12 bases that match TRBD2. The V and J ends lost 0 bases and 5 bases, in that order; junction bases with no gene match: 4. The CDR3 has 15 amino acids. Germline V gene lookup returns CDR1 DFQATT and CDR2 SNEGSKA (reference sequence). The CDR3 sequence: CSARDPLAGGETQYF. CDR3 in DNA: TGCAGTGCTAGAGATCCCCTAGCGGGGGGGGAGACCCAGTACTTC.

This clonotype was counted between two and nine times. V usage is TRBV6-6 and J usage is TRBJ1-1, with no clear D. Germline assignment: CDR1 MNHNY and CDR2 SVGAGI (reference sequence). V shed 6 bases and J shed 5 bases, with 4 bases lying between them. This CDR3 comprises 10 residues. The CDR3 nucleotides read TGTGCCAGCAGGAGTACTGAAGCTTTCTTT. Encoded protein: CASRSTEAFF.

This clonotype was detected a few times. The rearrangement links TRBV20-1 to TRBJ2-1; D remains ambiguous. V was pared by 1 base and J by 8 bases, with 9 bases between. Germline values: CDR1 DFQATT, CDR2 SNEGSKA (reference sequence). This CDR3 comprises 12 residues. The CDR3 loop is CSARVEVYEQFF. The CDR3 nucleotides are TGCAGTGCTAGAGTCGAAGTCTATGAGCAGTTCTTC.

This clonotype has just a few counts. The chain links TRBV3-1 to TRBJ1-6; 9 positions agree with TRBD1. Losses at the gene ends were 4 bases for V and 7 bases for J; bases not matched to a gene: 5. CDR1 LGHDT and CDR2 YNNKEL come from the germline V gene (reference sequence). The CDR3 is 15 amino acids. This CDR3 reads CASSPPGQGNSPLHF. For the CDR3, the DNA is TGTGCCAGCAGCCCGCCGGGACAGGGAAATTCACCCCTCCACTTT. Combining the CDR3 with reference TRBV3-1 and TRBJ1-6 gives the whole variable domain DTAVSQTPKYLVTQMGNDKSIKCEQNLGHDTMYWYKQDSKKFLKIMFSYNNKELIINETVPNRFSPKSPDKAHLNLHINSLELGDSAVYFCASSPPGQGNSPLHFGNGTRLTVT.

This clonotype was recorded only once. The V and J genes are TRBV6-1 and TRBJ2-5; D remains unclear. The CDR3 has 15 amino acids. Trimming took 5 bases from V and 9 from J, leaving 22 bases between them. Germline CDR1 reads MNHNS; CDR2 reads SASEGT. The CDR3 loop reads CASSPDLLLRSAQYF. The DNA for the CDR3 is TGTGCCAGCAGTCCCGACCTCTTACTCCGTTCGGCCCAGTACTTC.

The chain uses TRBV20-1 and TRBJ2-1, with D possibly TRBD2 on 5 matching bases. Looked up from germline, CDR1 is DFQATT and CDR2 is SNEGSKA (reference sequence). V was pared by 0 bases and J by 5 bases, with 14 bases between. The CDR3 length is 15 residues. The CDR3 loop reads CSARDPYRGNNEQFF. The DNA of the CDR3 is TGCAGTGCTAGAGATCCGTACAGAGGGAACAATGAGCAGTTCTTC.